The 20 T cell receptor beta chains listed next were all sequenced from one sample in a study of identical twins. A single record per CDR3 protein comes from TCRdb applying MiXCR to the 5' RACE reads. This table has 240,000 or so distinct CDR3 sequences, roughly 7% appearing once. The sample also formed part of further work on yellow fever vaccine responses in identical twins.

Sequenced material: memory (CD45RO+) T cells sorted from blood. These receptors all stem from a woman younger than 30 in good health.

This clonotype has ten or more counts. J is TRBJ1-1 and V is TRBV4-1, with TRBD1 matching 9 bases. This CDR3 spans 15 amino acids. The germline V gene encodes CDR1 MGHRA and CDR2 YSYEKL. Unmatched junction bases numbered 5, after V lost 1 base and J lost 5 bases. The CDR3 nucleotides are TGCGCCAGCAGCCAAGGGCACAGGGGGCGAACTGAAGCTTTCTTT. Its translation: CASSQGHRGRTEAFF.

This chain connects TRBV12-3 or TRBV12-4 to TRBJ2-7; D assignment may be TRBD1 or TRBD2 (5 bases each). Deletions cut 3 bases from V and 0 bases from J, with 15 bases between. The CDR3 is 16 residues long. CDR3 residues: CASSFGKGRVSYEQYF. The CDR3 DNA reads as TGTGCCAGCAGTTTTGGGAAGGGACGAGTCTCCTACGAGCAGTACTTC.

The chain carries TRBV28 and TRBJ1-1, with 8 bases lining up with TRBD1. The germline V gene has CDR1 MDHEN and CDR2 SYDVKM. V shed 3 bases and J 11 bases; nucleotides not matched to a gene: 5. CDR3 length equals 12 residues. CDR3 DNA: TGTGCCAGCAGTTTTATGTGGACAGGGGCTTTCTTT. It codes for CASSFMWTGAFF.

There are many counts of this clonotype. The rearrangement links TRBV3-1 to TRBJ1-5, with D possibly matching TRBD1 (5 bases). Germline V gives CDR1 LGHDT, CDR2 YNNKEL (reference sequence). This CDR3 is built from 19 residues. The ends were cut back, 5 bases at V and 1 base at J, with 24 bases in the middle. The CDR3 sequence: CASSDKRDPTKWSNQPQHF. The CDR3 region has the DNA TGTGCCAGCAGCGACAAAAGGGACCCTACGAAGTGGAGCAATCAGCCCCAGCATTTT.

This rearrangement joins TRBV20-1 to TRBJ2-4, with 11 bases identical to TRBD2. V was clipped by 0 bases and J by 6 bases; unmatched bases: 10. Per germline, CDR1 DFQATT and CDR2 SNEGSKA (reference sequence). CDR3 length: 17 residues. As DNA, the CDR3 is TGCAGTGCTAGAGATCTGGTAGCGGGAGGGTCCTCAAACATTCAGTACTTC. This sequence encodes CSARDLVAGGSSNIQYF.

The chain's CDR3 is CASSTALRSGGWLNEQFF. CDR3 DNA sequence: TGTGCCAGCAGCACCGCTTTGCGGAGCGGGGGTTGGCTGAATGAGCAGTTCTTC. V usage is TRBV28 and J usage is TRBJ2-1, with 8 bases matching TRBD2. The CDR3 runs to 18 residues. V lost 6 bases and J lost 7; bases outside the gene matches: 20. The germline gives CDR1 MDHEN, CDR2 SYDVKM.

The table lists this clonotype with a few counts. The CDR3 protein is CSAREPDGGVSDTQYF. The CDR3 DNA reads TGCAGTGCTAGAGAGCCCGACGGGGGGGTCTCAGATACGCAGTATTTT. The chain is built from TRBV20-1 and TRBJ2-3, with 8 bases fitting TRBD2. Losses at the gene ends were 0 bases for V and 4 bases for J; bases not matched to a gene: 9. Germline lookup yields CDR1 DFQATT and CDR2 SNEGSKA (reference sequence). The CDR3 loop spans 16 amino acids.

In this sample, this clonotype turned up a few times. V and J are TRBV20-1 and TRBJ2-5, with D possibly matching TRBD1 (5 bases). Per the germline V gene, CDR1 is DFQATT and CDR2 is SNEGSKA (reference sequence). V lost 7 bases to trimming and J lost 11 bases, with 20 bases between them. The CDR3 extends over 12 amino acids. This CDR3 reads CSVPWGTRIQYF. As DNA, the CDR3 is TGCAGTGTCCCATGGGGCACAAGGATTCAGTACTTC.

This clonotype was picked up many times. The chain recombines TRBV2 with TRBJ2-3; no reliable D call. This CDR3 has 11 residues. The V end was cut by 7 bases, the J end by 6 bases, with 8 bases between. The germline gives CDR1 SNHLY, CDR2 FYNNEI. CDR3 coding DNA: TGTGCCAGCAAGTGGTCGGATACGCAGTATTTT. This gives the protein CASKWSDTQYF.

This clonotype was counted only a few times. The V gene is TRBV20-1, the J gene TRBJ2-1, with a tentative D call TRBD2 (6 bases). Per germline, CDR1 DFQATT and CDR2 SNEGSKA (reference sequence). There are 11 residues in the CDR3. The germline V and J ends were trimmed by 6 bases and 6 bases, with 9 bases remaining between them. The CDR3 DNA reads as TGCAGTGCCAAGGGAGGCAATGAGCAGTTCTTC. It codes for CSAKGGNEQFF.

The CDR3 DNA follows: TGTGCCAGCAGGATAGATCTGGACAGAATCGATTCACCCCTCCACTTT. Protein product: CASRIDLDRIDSPLHF. The chain uses TRBV28 and TRBJ1-6; TRBD1 might be the D (6 bases). With 6 bases removed from V and 8 bases from J, the gap between germline ends came to 20 bases. Germline V CDR1 and CDR2: MDHEN, SYDVKM. The CDR3 totals 16 residues.

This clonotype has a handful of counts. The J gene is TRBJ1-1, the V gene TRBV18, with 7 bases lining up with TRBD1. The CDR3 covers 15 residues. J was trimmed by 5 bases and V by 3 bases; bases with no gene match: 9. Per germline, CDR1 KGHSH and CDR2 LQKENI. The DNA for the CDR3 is TGTGCCAGCTCACCCGGAGACAGGGAGGTGACTGAAGCTTTCTTT. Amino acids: CASSPGDREVTEAFF.

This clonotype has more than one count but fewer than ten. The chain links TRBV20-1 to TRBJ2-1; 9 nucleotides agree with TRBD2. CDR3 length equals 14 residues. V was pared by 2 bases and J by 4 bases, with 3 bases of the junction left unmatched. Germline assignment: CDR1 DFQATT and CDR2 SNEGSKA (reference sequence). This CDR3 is CSARRLAEYNEQFF. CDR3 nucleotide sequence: TGCAGTGCTAGAAGACTAGCGGAATACAATGAGCAGTTCTTC.

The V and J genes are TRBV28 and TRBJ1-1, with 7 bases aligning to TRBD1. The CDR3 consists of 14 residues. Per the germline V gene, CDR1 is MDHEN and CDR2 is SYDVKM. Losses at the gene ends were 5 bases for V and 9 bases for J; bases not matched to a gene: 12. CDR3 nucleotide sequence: TGTGCCAGCAGTCGGTCGACAGGGAAGGGTAAAGCTTTCTTT. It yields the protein CASSRSTGKGKAFF.

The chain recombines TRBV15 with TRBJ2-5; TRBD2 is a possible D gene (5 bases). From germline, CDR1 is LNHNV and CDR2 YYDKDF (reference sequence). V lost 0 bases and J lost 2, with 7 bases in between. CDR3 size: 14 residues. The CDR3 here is CATSRDTGQETQYF. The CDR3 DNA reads TGTGCCACCAGCAGAGATACGGGGCAAGAGACCCAGTACTTC.

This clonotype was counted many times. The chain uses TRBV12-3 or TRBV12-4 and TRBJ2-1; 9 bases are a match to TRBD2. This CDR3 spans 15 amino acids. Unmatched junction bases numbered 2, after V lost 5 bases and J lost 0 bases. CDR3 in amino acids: CASSPGLASYNEQFF. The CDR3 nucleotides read TGTGCCAGCAGTCCGGGACTAGCCTCCTACAATGAGCAGTTCTTC.

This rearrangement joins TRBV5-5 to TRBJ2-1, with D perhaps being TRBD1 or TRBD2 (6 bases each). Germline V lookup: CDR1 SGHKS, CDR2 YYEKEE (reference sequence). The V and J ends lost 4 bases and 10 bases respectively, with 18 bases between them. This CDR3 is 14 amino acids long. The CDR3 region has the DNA TGTGCCAGCAGCGAGGGGGGTCTAGCGAAGGAGCAGTTCTTC. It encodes CASSEGGLAKEQFF.

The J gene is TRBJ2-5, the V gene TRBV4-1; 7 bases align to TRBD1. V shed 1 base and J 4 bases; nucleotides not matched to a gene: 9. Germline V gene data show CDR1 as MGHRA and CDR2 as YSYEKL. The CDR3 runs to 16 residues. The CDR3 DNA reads TGCGCCAGCAGCCAAGCTAGGGGGCAGGGTGGAGAGACCCAGTACTTC. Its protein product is CASSQARGQGGETQYF.

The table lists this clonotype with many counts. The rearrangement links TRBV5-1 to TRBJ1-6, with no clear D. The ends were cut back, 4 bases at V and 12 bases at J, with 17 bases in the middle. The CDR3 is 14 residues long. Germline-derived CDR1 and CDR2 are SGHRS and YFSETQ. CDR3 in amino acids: CASSRRGQVEPLHF. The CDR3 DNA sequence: TGCGCCAGCAGCAGAAGAGGGCAAGTAGAACCCCTCCACTTT.

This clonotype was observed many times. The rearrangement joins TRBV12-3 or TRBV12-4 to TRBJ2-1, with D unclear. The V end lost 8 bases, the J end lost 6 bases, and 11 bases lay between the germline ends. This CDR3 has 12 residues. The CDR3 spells CASFRSPNEQFF. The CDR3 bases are TGTGCCAGCTTCAGGTCCCCCAATGAGCAGTTCTTC.